This is a list of T cell receptor beta chains from one sample in a study of PD-L1 blockade in urothelial cancer. Sequencing used immunoSEQ multiplex PCR; TCRdb keeps in-frame clones, though not all of them. There are approximately 71,000 clones in the sample; 85% to 90% occur only once, and roughly 3.4% lies in the top ten. The input for sequencing was PBMCs, taken around atezolizumab (anti-PD-L1) treatment. These receptors all stem from a man aged 55-75 years with urothelial cancer. The CDR3 runs from the conserved cysteine through the conserved F or W. The D gene is left open where the match is weak. Clone size appears in some rows only: once, few, many, or a class for an expanded clone.

.,15,TRBJ1-2,.,TRBV7-9,TGTGCCAGCAGCTTAAATGCCGGGAGCGGCTATGGCTACACCTTC,CASSLNAGSGYGYTF
.,13,TRBJ2-3,.,TRBV28,TGTGCCAGCCTGACTAGATTGACAGATACGCAGTATTTT,CASLTRLTDTQYF
.,13,TRBJ1-3,.,TRBV7-3,TGTGCCAGCAGCGAGGGGGACGGAAACACCATATATTTT,CASSEGDGNTIYF
.,13,TRBJ1-2,TRBD1,TRBV28,TGTGCCAGCAGTCCCGACAGGGTGAACGGCTACACCTTC,CASSPDRVNGYTF
.,14,TRBJ1-6,TRBD1,TRBV19,TGTGCCAGTGGTACCGGGACAGGAAATTCACCCCTCCACTTT,CASGTGTGNSPLHF
.,13,TRBJ2-7,.,TRBV27,TGTGCCAGCAGTACGTCCTCCTATTACGAGCAGTACTTC,CASSTSSYYEQYF
.,15,TRBJ1-1,.,TRBV4-3,TGCGCCAGCAGCCAAGAGGGGAGGGTGAACACTGAAGCTTTCTTT,CASSQEGRVNTEAFF
few,14,TRBJ1-1,.,TRBV18,TGTGCCAGCTCATCGTCTTCAGGTAACACTGAAGCTTTCTTT,CASSSSSGNTEAFF
.,16,TRBJ2-3,.,TRBV4-1,TGCGCCAGCAGCCAAGCTCGGGGGGCGAACACAGATACGCAGTATTTT,CASSQARGANTDTQYF
.,15,TRBJ1-4,.,TRBV13,TGTGCCAGCAGCTTAAAAATAACAACTAATGAAAAACTGTTTTTT,CASSLKITTNEKLFF
.,17,TRBJ1-5,TRBD1,TRBV4-1,TGCGCCAGCAGCCAAGATCCGGGACAGGGGGCGTCTCAGCCCCAGCATTTT,CASSQDPGQGASQPQHF
.,14,TRBJ2-1,TRBD2,TRBV13,TGTGCCAGCAGCAGACTAGCGAGGCCTAATGAGCAGTTCTTC,CASSRLARPNEQFF
.,14,TRBJ1-2,TRBD1,TRBV27,TGTGCCAGCAGGAGGGACAGGGCTCTCTATGGCTACACCTTC,CASRRDRALYGYTF
once,15,TRBJ2-7,TRBD1,TRBV11-2,TGTGCCAGCAGGTCCGCCGGGACAGGGAACTACGAGCAGTACTTC,CASRSAGTGNYEQYF
.,14,TRBJ1-3,TRBD1,TRBV6-5,TGTGCCAGCAGAACAGGGGCCTCTGGAAACACCATATATTTT,CASRTGASGNTIYF
.,14,TRBJ2-7,.,TRBV27,TGTGCCAGCAGTTCCTCCGACTCCACCTACGAGCAGTACTTC,CASSSSDSTYEQYF
.,16,TRBJ1-3,.,TRBV7-9,TGTGCCAGCAGCCCCCGTCGGGGGGTCTCTGGAAACACCATATATTTT,CASSPRRGVSGNTIYF
.,12,TRBJ2-1,.,TRBV29-1,TGCAGCGTTGGGGCAGGGAACAATGAGCAGTTCTTC,CSVGAGNNEQFF
.,18,TRBJ2-1,TRBD2,TRBV14,TGTGCCAGCAGCCAAGATATATATGCTAGCGGGATCAATAATGAGCAGTTCTTC,CASSQDIYASGINNEQFF
.,15,TRBJ1-2,.,TRBV6-5,TGTGCCAGCAGGACCGAAGCGGCTCCGAACTATGGCTACACCTTC,CASRTEAAPNYGYTF
.,12,TRBJ1-1,.,TRBV5-6,TGTGCCAGCAGCTCATCGAGGACTGAAGCTTTCTTT,CASSSSRTEAFF
once,14,TRBJ2-3,.,TRBV10-2,TGCGCCAGCAGGGGGCCCGCGAGCACAGATACGCAGTATTTT,CASRGPASTDTQYF
.,15,TRBJ1-1,.,TRBV5-1,TGCGCCAGCAGCTCCAATCCGACAGGGAACACTGAAGCTTTCTTT,CASSSNPTGNTEAFF
once,14,TRBJ2-7,TRBD1,TRBV9,TGTGCCAGCAGCGTAGGGACAGGGGAATACGAGCAGTACTTC,CASSVGTGEYEQYF
.,14,TRBJ1-4,TRBD1,TRBV6-1,TGTGCCAGCAGTGACGGGACAGCTAATGAAAAACTGTTTTTT,CASSDGTANEKLFF
.,15,TRBJ1-1,.,TRBV6-5,TGTGCCAGCAGTATTTCCCAGACAGGGAACACTGAAGCTTTCTTT,CASSISQTGNTEAFF
.,13,TRBJ2-7,TRBD2,TRBV28,TGTGCCAGCAGGACTAGCGGCCCTTACGAGCAGTACTTC,CASRTSGPYEQYF
.,17,TRBJ1-5,TRBD1,TRBV4-3,TGCGCCAGCAGCCTCGGACAGGGGGGGGTTCAGAGTCAGCCCCAGCATTTT,CASSLGQGGVQSQPQHF
.,15,TRBJ2-3,TRBD2,TRBV4-3,TGCGCCAGCAGCCAATTAGGACTAGCGGGAGATACGCAGTATTTT,CASSQLGLAGDTQYF
few,14,TRBJ2-3,.,TRBV5-4,TGTGCCAGCAGCCAAACCCAGGGTGGGGATACGCAGTATTTT,CASSQTQGGDTQYF
.,14,TRBJ2-7,.,TRBV28,TGTGCCAGCAGCAGCGGACCGAGCTCCTACGAGCAGTACTTC,CASSSGPSSYEQYF
.,16,TRBJ2-3,TRBD2,TRBV29-1,TGCAGCGTGGACCCGGGACTAGCGGCAACTCGGGGTACGCAGTATTTT,CSVDPGLAATRGTQYF
.,13,TRBJ1-1,.,TRBV27,TGTGCCAGCAGCACGGGGTTGAACACTGAAGCTTTCTTT,CASSTGLNTEAFF
.,14,TRBJ1-1,.,TRBV7-8,TGTGCCAGCAGCCCGCAGGGGCGGAACACTGAAGCTTTCTTT,CASSPQGRNTEAFF
.,14,TRBJ2-7,.,TRBV7-2,TGTGCCAGCAGCCCAGGTGGCGCCTGGTACGAGCAGTACTTC,CASSPGGAWYEQYF
.,16,TRBJ2-2,TRBD1,TRBV5-1,TGCGCCAGCAGCTGGGGGACAGGGAAGAACACCGGGGAGCTGTTTTTT,CASSWGTGKNTGELFF
.,15,TRBJ2-3,.,TRBV7-9,TGTGCCAGCAGCTCAGACCCGGGACACAAAGATACGCAGTATTTT,CASSSDPGHKDTQYF
.,15,TRBJ1-2,.,TRBV19,TGTGCCAGTAGTATGGCGGGATCCGCCCCAAACGGCTACACCTTC,CASSMAGSAPNGYTF
.,15,TRBJ1-1,TRBD1,TRBV30,TGTGCCTGGAGTACATGGACAGGGAGGAACACTGAAGCTTTCTTT,CAWSTWTGRNTEAFF
.,15,TRBJ1-2,.,TRBV28,.,CASSFVFGTGIKNTF
few,17,TRBJ1-1,TRBD1,TRBV4-1,TGCGCCAGCAGCCAATATTCGACAGGGGAGAGGGGTACTGAAGCTTTCTTT,CASSQYSTGERGTEAFF
.,14,TRBJ1-5,.,TRBV19,TGTGCCAGTAGTATTATGATAGGGGATCAGCCCCAGCATTTT,CASSIMIGDQPQHF
.,14,TRBJ1-4,.,TRBV11-2,TGTGCCAGCAGCTTAGATCATACACAAGAAAAACTGTTTTTT,CASSLDHTQEKLFF
once,16,TRBJ2-7,TRBD1,TRBV29-1,TGCAGCGTTGAACTACAGGGGGCATCAGTCCCCTACGAGCAGTACTTC,CSVELQGASVPYEQYF
.,16,TRBJ2-3,TRBD2,TRBV29-1,TGCAGCGTAAAAGCGGCCAGCGGGACCTACACAGATACGCAGTATTTT,CSVKAASGTYTDTQYF
.,13,TRBJ1-2,.,TRBV7-2,TGTGCCAGCAGCTTAGATCCCCTCGGTGGCTACACCTTC,CASSLDPLGGYTF
.,15,TRBJ2-7,TRBD1,TRBV28,TGTGCCAGCAGGGGAACCGGGACAGGGGCCTTCGAGCAGTACTTC,CASRGTGTGAFEQYF
few,14,TRBJ2-1,TRBD1,TRBV15,TGTGCCACCAGCAAGGGGACAGGGGACAATGAGCAGTTCTTC,CATSKGTGDNEQFF
.,15,TRBJ2-1,TRBD1,TRBV6-5,TGTGCCAGCAGTTACTCGCGGCAGGGGGAGAGGGAGCAGTTCTTC,CASSYSRQGEREQFF
.,15,TRBJ2-5,.,TRBV7-9,TGTGCCAGCAGCTTAAGAGGCGGCAGCGGAGAGACCCAGTACTTC,CASSLRGGSGETQYF
.,15,TRBJ2-5,TRBD2,TRBV7-6,TGTGCCAGCAGCGTCGGTACTAGCGACCAAGAGACCCAGTACTTC,CASSVGTSDQETQYF
.,20,TRBJ2-3,TRBD2,TRBV9,TGTGCCAGCAGCGTAGCGGGTGGGCTAGCCAGCGGGAGGGGTGGCGATACGCAGTATTTT,CASSVAGGLASGRGGDTQYF
.,15,TRBJ2-1,.,TRBV2,TGTGCCAGCAGTGGAGTGACAGTCTCCTACAATGAGCAGTTCTTC,CASSGVTVSYNEQFF